The 14 T cell receptor beta chains presented below share a single source sample, sequenced in a study of blood T cell repertoires in COVID-19. Using immunoSEQ multiplex PCR, the repertoire was profiled, and TCRdb retains in-frame clones only, with some absent. Of some 150,000 clones in the sample, approximately 83% were seen once. Sequencing used peripheral blood. The receptors were sampled from a woman aged 80 or older with acute or convalescent COVID-19.

This chain connects TRBV7-2 to TRBJ2-7; 10 bases agree with TRBD1. The CDR3 is 15 residues long. Germline V CDR1 and CDR2: SGHTA, FQGNSA. The junction had 6 bases not matched to a gene; V was cut back by 3 bases and J by 4 bases. The CDR3 reads CASSFPGTGEYEQYF. In nucleotides, the CDR3 is TGTGCCAGCAGCTTCCCCGGGACAGGGGAGTACGAGCAGTACTTC.

V gene TRBV19 combines with J gene TRBJ1-5; 9 bases align to TRBD1. Germline lookup yields CDR1 LNHDA and CDR2 SQIVND (reference sequence). With 6 bases clipped from V and 6 bases from J, the junction kept 6 bases outside the gene matches. The CDR3 consists of 14 residues. CDR3 residues: CASSPGQGFQPQHF. The DNA of the CDR3 is TGTGCCAGTAGCCCTGGACAGGGGTTTCAGCCCCAGCATTTT.

The chain links TRBV7-9 to TRBJ1-6, with 8 nucleotides matching TRBD1. This CDR3 has 17 amino acids. Germline-derived CDR1 and CDR2 are SEHNR and FQNEAQ (reference sequence). With V trimmed by 5 bases and J by 7 bases, 13 bases remained unmatched. In DNA, the CDR3 is TGTGCCAGCAGCATCGCCGGGGTGCGACAGGGGAATTCACCCCTCCACTTT. This translates into CASSIAGVRQGNSPLHF.

The chain recombines TRBV13 with TRBJ2-7, with TRBD1 matching over 8 bases. Germline trimming cut 3 bases from V and 1 base from J; bases unmatched to any gene: 2. This CDR3 is 14 amino acids long. The germline CDR1 and CDR2 sequences are PRHDT and FYEKMQ (reference sequence). CDR3 protein: CASSFRQGSYEQYF. The CDR3 DNA is TGTGCCAGCAGCTTTAGACAGGGGTCCTACGAGCAGTACTTC.

The genes are TRBV7-9 and TRBJ2-7; possible D gene TRBD1, 6 bases. This CDR3 comprises 17 residues. Germline CDR1 is SEHNR and CDR2 is FQNEAQ (reference sequence). V was trimmed by 3 bases and J by 3 bases, leaving 21 bases between them. The CDR3 bases are TGTGCCAGCAGCTTTGGACAGTTGGTTGTTTCCGACTACGAGCAGTACTTC. Its protein product is CASSFGQLVVSDYEQYF.

This rearrangement joins TRBV10-3 to TRBJ1-2; D unresolved. The CDR3 covers 14 residues. Trimming took 4 bases from V and 0 from J, leaving 9 bases between them. The germline CDR1 and CDR2 sequences are ENHRY and SYGVKD. The CDR3 sequence: CAISAGDSNYGYTF. DNA for the CDR3: TGTGCCATCAGTGCAGGCGATTCTAACTATGGCTACACCTTC.

This chain uses TRBV9 with TRBJ1-1; TRBD1 aligns across 8 bases. The CDR3 length is 14 residues. With V trimmed by 4 bases and J by 3 bases, 5 bases remained unmatched. Germline loops: CDR1 SGDLS, CDR2 YYNGEE. The CDR3 DNA reads TGTGCCAGCAGCACCGGACAGGGCTACACTGAAGCTTTCTTT. Its translation is CASSTGQGYTEAFF. The variable domain in full, with the rest retrieved from reference TRBV9 and TRBJ1-1, is DSGVTQTPKHLITATGQRVTLRCSPRSGDLSVYWYQQSLDQGLQFLIQYYNGEERAKGNILERFSAQQFPDLHSELNLSSLELGDSALYFCASSTGQGYTEAFFGQGTRLTVV.

The V call is TRBV5-1, the J call TRBJ1-1; TRBD1 aligns across 7 bases. J was trimmed by 5 bases and V by 4 bases; bases with no gene match: 8. Germline-derived CDR1 and CDR2 are SGHRS and YFSETQ. The CDR3 is 14 amino acids. The CDR3: CASSPRTGVTEAFF. The CDR3 coding sequence is TGCGCCAGCAGCCCGCGTACAGGGGTTACTGAAGCTTTCTTT. The complete variable domain, with remaining parts taken from reference TRBV5-1 and TRBJ1-1, reads KAGVTQTPRYLIKTRGQQVTLSCSPISGHRSVSWYQQTPGQGLQFLFEYFSETQRNKGNFPGRFSGRQFSNSRSEMNVSTLELGDSALYLCASSPRTGVTEAFFGQGTRLTVV.

This clone was observed once. This chain joins TRBV7-8 and TRBJ1-1, with 12 bases lining up with TRBD1. The CDR3 is 15 residues long. Trimming took 5 bases from V and 4 from J; bases not matched to a gene: 5. The germline gives CDR1 SGHVS, CDR2 FQNEAQ. The CDR3 bases are TGTGCCAGCAGCGGGACAGGGGGCTTTTTCACTGAAGCTTTCTTT. It translates to CASSGTGGFFTEAFF.

The V and J genes are TRBV6-6 and TRBJ2-1; D gene ambiguous. Trimming left V 2 bases short and J 8 bases short, with 10 bases between. Germline V gene lookup returns CDR1 MNHNY and CDR2 SVGAGI (reference sequence). The CDR3 has 13 residues. Here the CDR3 reads CASSYISSDEQFF. The CDR3 DNA is TGTGCCAGCAGTTACATCTCCAGTGATGAGCAGTTCTTC.

The gene calls are TRBV5-6 and TRBJ1-3; D gene unclear. Per the germline V gene, CDR1 is SGHDT and CDR2 is YYEEEE. The CDR3 consists of 14 residues. V was trimmed by 1 base and J by 2 bases, leaving 7 bases between them. CDR3 in amino acids: CASSLQATGNTIYF. CDR3 sequence (DNA): TGTGCCAGCAGCTTGCAGGCAACTGGAAACACCATATATTTT.

The V gene is TRBV5-1, the J gene TRBJ2-2; 8 bases are shared with TRBD1. The CDR3 has 17 residues. Germline V gene lookup returns CDR1 SGHRS and CDR2 YFSETQ. V trimming: 3 bases; J trimming: 1 base; junction bases outside the gene matches: 8. The CDR3 sequence is CASSSPGGQGNTGELFF. The DNA for the CDR3 is TGCGCCAGCAGCTCCCCAGGAGGACAGGGGAACACCGGGGAGCTGTTTTTT.

J is TRBJ1-4 and V is TRBV5-6; TRBD1 is a possible D gene (6 bases). Trimming removed 3 bases at V and 8 bases at J, with 20 bases between. Germline loops: CDR1 SGHDT, CDR2 YYEEEE. CDR3 length: 16 amino acids. CDR3 loop: CASSSFNTGKAEKLFF. The CDR3 nucleotides read TGTGCCAGCAGCTCCTTCAATACAGGGAAGGCGGAAAAACTGTTTTTT.

The chain carries TRBV2 and TRBJ1-1; D remains ambiguous. The germline CDR1 and CDR2 sequences are SNHLY and FYNNEI. This CDR3 spans 14 amino acids. The germline V and J ends were trimmed by 6 bases and 8 bases, with 19 bases remaining between them. CDR3 protein: CASRSSLVQQEAFF. CDR3 bases: TGTGCCAGCAGGTCGTCGCTCGTCCAACAGGAAGCTTTCTTT.